What follows are 27 T cell receptor beta chains derived from one specimen sequenced in a study of cytomegalovirus exposure and HLA in healthy donors. Vbeta (60) and Jbeta (13) primers were used in the PCR. The data were produced by immunoSEQ multiplex PCR, yet TCRdb's version contains in-frame clones alone and is incomplete. The sample consists of fewer than 250,000 clones, roughly 82% of them appearing once. The material sequenced was PBMCs. These receptors came from a man aged 40-55 years in good health and CMV-seropositive.

This clone is a singleton in its sample. The chain links TRBV20-1 to TRBJ2-5; tentatively, D is TRBD1 (6 bases). The germline V gene has CDR1 DFQATT and CDR2 SNEGSKA (reference sequence). The germline V and J ends were trimmed by 5 bases and 5 bases, with 9 bases remaining between them. The CDR3 has 11 residues. CDR3 DNA sequence: TGCAGTGCTGCTAGGGGGGAGACCCAGTACTTC. Translation: CSAARGETQYF.

This chain joins TRBV10-2 and TRBJ2-7; D is possibly TRBD2 (7 bases). Between the trimmed V and J ends, which lost 4 bases and 6 bases, there was a span of 22 bases. The germline V gene encodes CDR1 WSHSY and CDR2 SAAADI. The CDR3 loop spans 16 amino acids. The CDR3 here is CASSGRGGVAGGEQYV. The CDR3 bases are TGCGCCAGCAGTGGAAGAGGGGGGGTAGCGGGCGGCGAGCAGTACGTC.

V and J are TRBV7-9 and TRBJ2-7; a weak D match, TRBD1 (5 bases). The CDR3 contains 13 residues. Trimming took 4 bases from V and 2 from J, leaving 9 bases between them. Germline CDR1 and CDR2: SEHNR and FQNEAQ (reference sequence). The CDR3 region has the DNA TGTGCCAGCAGCTGGCAGGGCCCCTACGAGCAGTACTTC. Translating gives CASSWQGPYEQYF.

This clone was counted a few times. The chain is built from TRBV9 and TRBJ2-2; tentative D call: TRBD2 (6 bases). CDR1 is SGDLS, CDR2 YYNGEE, per germline. CDR3 length: 18 residues. V lost 3 bases to trimming and J lost 4 bases, with 22 bases between them. CDR3 sequence reads: CASSAPRSYAGGTGELFF. The CDR3 nucleotides are TGTGCCAGCAGCGCCCCCCGATCGTATGCCGGGGGCACCGGGGAGCTGTTTTTT.

The chain couples TRBV19 to TRBJ2-2; 9 positions agree with TRBD2. CDR1 and CDR2 (germline): LNHDA, SQIVND (reference sequence). There are 15 residues in the CDR3. The V gene end was trimmed by 5 bases and the J gene end by 6 bases; junction bases not matched to a gene: 7. CDR3 loop: CASSPRAGGPGELFF. CDR3 nucleotide sequence: TGTGCCAGTAGTCCCCGTGCGGGAGGGCCCGGGGAGCTGTTTTTT.

This chain links TRBV29-1 with TRBJ2-7, with a tentative D call TRBD2 (5 bases). Per germline, CDR1 SQVTM and CDR2 ANQGSEA. Trimming left V 5 bases short and J 5 bases short, with 10 bases between. The CDR3 has 11 residues. For the CDR3, the DNA is TGCAGCGTTAACCGAGGGAACGAGCAGTACTTC. This gives the protein CSVNRGNEQYF.

V usage is TRBV7-6 and J usage is TRBJ1-1, with D uncertain. Germline assignment: CDR1 SGHVS and CDR2 FNYEAQ. Trimming took off 5 bases at V and 2 bases at J, with 9 bases between the two ends. The CDR3 is 13 residues long. CDR3 protein: CASSPLRNTEAFF. Written as DNA, the CDR3 is TGTGCCAGCAGCCCTCTACGTAACACTGAAGCTTTCTTT. Full variable domain (rest looked up from reference TRBV7-6 and TRBJ1-1): GAGVSQSPRYKVTKRGQDVALRCDPISGHVSLYWYRQALGQGPEFLTYFNYEAQQDKSGLPNDRFSAERPEGSISTLTIQRTEQRDSAMYRCASSPLRNTEAFFGQGTRLTVV.

The V and J genes are TRBV6-6 and TRBJ2-3; D not resolved. V was shortened by 8 bases and J by 4 bases, with 16 bases between the two germline ends. Looked up from germline, CDR1 is MNHNY and CDR2 is SVGAGI (reference sequence). The CDR3 totals 14 residues. The CDR3 here is CASYREVPPDTQYF. The CDR3 DNA reads as TGTGCCAGCTACCGCGAGGTACCCCCAGATACGCAGTATTTT.

V and J are TRBV19 and TRBJ2-1, with D possibly matching TRBD2 (6 bases). From germline, CDR1 is LNHDA and CDR2 SQIVND (reference sequence). This CDR3 has 12 amino acids. Trimming shortened V by 5 bases and J by 10 bases, and 12 bases separated the two germline ends. CDR3 protein: CASSLGGGEQFF. The CDR3 DNA sequence: TGTGCCAGTAGTCTAGGTGGGGGGGAGCAGTTCTTC.

J is TRBJ2-2 and V is TRBV7-9, with D possibly being TRBD2 (6 bases). Trimming left V 7 bases short and J 5 bases short, with 17 bases between. The germline CDR1 and CDR2 sequences are SEHNR and FQNEAQ (reference sequence). CDR3 length: 15 residues. Here the CDR3 reads CASIGGNLLTGELFF. CDR3 sequence (DNA): TGTGCCAGCATCGGAGGGAACTTATTGACCGGGGAGCTGTTTTTT.

This clone was counted between two and nine times. V is TRBV7-9 and J is TRBJ2-4; D may be TRBD1 (5 bases). The germline CDR1 and CDR2 sequences are SEHNR and FQNEAQ (reference sequence). Between the trimmed V and J ends, which lost 5 bases and 1 base, there was a span of 18 bases. The CDR3 extends over 17 amino acids. The CDR3 nucleotides read TGTGCCAGCAGCCCAGGGTCCGGAGAGCTGGCCAAAAACATTCAGTACTTC. This translates into CASSPGSGELAKNIQYF.

J is TRBJ1-3 and V is TRBV5-1; no firm D call. CDR3 length: 14 amino acids. With 0 bases removed from V and 4 bases from J, the gap between germline ends came to 8 bases. Germline assignment: CDR1 SGHRS and CDR2 YFSETQ. CDR3 nucleotides: TGCGCCAGCAGCTTGGCAGGAACAGGAAACACCATATATTTT. Amino acid sequence: CASSLAGTGNTIYF.

This rearrangement joins TRBV29-1 to TRBJ2-5; D might be TRBD1 (6 bases). The last part of the DNA fits TRBJ2-7 better; the J call may be wrong. Germline values: CDR1 SQVTM, CDR2 ANQGSEA. The CDR3 loop spans 13 amino acids. DNA for the CDR3: TGCAGCGTTGAAGGGGTACAGGGTGACGAGCAGTACTTC. This sequence encodes CSVEGVQGDEQYF.

This clone was found a few times. The chain carries TRBV5-6 and TRBJ2-5, with a possible D match to TRBD2 (6 bases). Germline V CDR1 and CDR2: SGHDT, YYEEEE. Between the trimmed V and J ends, which lost 3 bases and 5 bases, there was a span of 14 bases. CDR3 length: 14 amino acids. The CDR3 spells CASSSAARGETQYF. The CDR3 coding sequence is TGTGCCAGCAGCTCAGCCGCCCGGGGGGAGACCCAGTACTTC.

J is TRBJ2-5 and V is TRBV5-1, with TRBD1 matching over 9 bases. The CDR3 extends over 17 amino acids. CDR1 is SGHRS, CDR2 YFSETQ, per germline. V dropped 1 base and J dropped 5; count of bases not matched to a gene: 12. The CDR3 bases are TGCGCCAGCAGCTTGATCAACTCCGGGACAGGGTGGGAGACCCAGTACTTC. Amino acid sequence: CASSLINSGTGWETQYF.

The chain couples TRBV2 to TRBJ2-2, with 7 bases identical to TRBD1. The V segment lost 11 bases and the J segment 0 bases; nucleotides outside the gene matches: 9. Germline-derived CDR1 and CDR2 are SNHLY and FYNNEI. There are 15 residues in the CDR3. For the CDR3, the DNA is TGTGCCGCGGCCAGGGGGACGGCGAACACCGGGGAGCTGTTTTTT. It codes for CAAARGTANTGELFF.

The rearrangement joins TRBV5-5 to TRBJ2-7; a weak D match, TRBD1 (5 bases). CDR1 and CDR2 from the germline V gene are SGHKS and YYEKEE (reference sequence). V shed 0 bases and J shed 2 bases, with 12 bases lying between them. The length of the CDR3 is 15 residues. CDR3 in amino acids: CASSLVDSFTYEQYF. DNA for the CDR3: TGTGCCAGCAGCTTGGTTGACAGTTTTACCTACGAGCAGTACTTC.

The chain joins TRBV7-3 to TRBJ2-5; no clear D. V lost 2 bases and J lost 1, with 11 bases in between. This CDR3 is built from 15 residues. Per germline, CDR1 SGHTA and CDR2 FQGTGA. This CDR3 is CASSLELGTQETQYF. The DNA of the CDR3 is TGTGCCAGCAGCTTAGAATTGGGCACCCAAGAGACCCAGTACTTC. Full variable domain (outside the CDR3, taken from reference TRBV7-3 and TRBJ2-5): GAGVSQTPSNKVTEKGKYVELRCDPISGHTALYWYRQSLGQGPEFLIYFQGTGAADDSGLPNDRFFAVRPEGSVSTLKIQRTERGDSAVYLCASSLELGTQETQYFGPGTRLLVL.

The chain recombines TRBV19 with TRBJ2-6, with 12 positions matching TRBD2. With V trimmed by 5 bases and J by 2 bases, 16 bases remained unmatched. The CDR3 spans 21 residues. Germline V CDR1 and CDR2: LNHDA, SQIVND (reference sequence). The CDR3 sequence: CASSSPFLTSGSSPGANVLTF. The DNA for the CDR3 is TGTGCCAGTAGTTCTCCATTCTTGACTAGCGGGAGTAGCCCTGGGGCCAACGTCCTGACTTTC.

This sequence joins TRBV5-1 and TRBJ2-2; possibly TRBD1 for D (6 bases). The germline gives CDR1 SGHRS, CDR2 YFSETQ. V lost 0 bases, J lost 3 bases, and 12 bases lay in between. This CDR3 region has 16 residues. The CDR3 DNA follows: TGCGCCAGCAGCTTGGCTCAGGGGTTGGACACCGGGGAGCTGTTTTTT. It translates to CASSLAQGLDTGELFF.

This clone was picked up a small number of times. The chain couples TRBV2 to TRBJ2-3; TRBD2 might be the D (6 bases). Germline CDR1 is SNHLY and CDR2 is FYNNEI. This CDR3 is built from 14 residues. Trimming left V 6 bases short and J 0 bases short, with 10 bases between. The CDR3 bases are TGTGCCAGCAGCGGGAGCCCGAGCACAGATACGCAGTATTTT. It translates to CASSGSPSTDTQYF.

The V and J genes are TRBV29-1 and TRBJ2-1; TRBD2 agrees at 13 bases. This CDR3 has 16 amino acids. The trim removed 1 base at V and 7 bases at J, leaving 7 bases unmatched. Germline V lookup: CDR1 SQVTM, CDR2 ANQGSEA. The CDR3 nucleotides are TGCAGCGTTGAAGCCATAGGGACTAGCGGGACGAATGAGCAGTTCTTC. Amino acids: CSVEAIGTSGTNEQFF.

The CDR3 loop is CASSSRTRQGSHGYTF. The CDR3 nucleotides read TGTGCCAGCAGTTCCCGAACTAGACAGGGGAGCCATGGCTACACCTTC. V gene TRBV6-5 combines with J gene TRBJ1-2, with 8 bases matching TRBD1. The CDR3 is 16 residues long. Trimming cost V 4 bases and J 6 bases; bases outside gene matches: 13. The germline V gene has CDR1 MNHEY and CDR2 SVGAGI.

This clone showed up just once. The chain couples TRBV6-1 to TRBJ1-5; a weak D match, TRBD1 (6 bases). Trimming stripped 0 bases from V and 2 bases from J, with 11 bases between. Germline CDR1 is MNHNS and CDR2 is SASEGT. This CDR3 contains 16 residues. CDR3 sequence (DNA): TGTGCCAGCAGTGAAGCCGAGGGGGAAGGCAATCAGCCCCAGCATTTT. This sequence encodes CASSEAEGEGNQPQHF.

V gene TRBV5-5 combines with J gene TRBJ1-1; D is undetermined. CDR1 is SGHKS, CDR2 YYEKEE, per germline (reference sequence). V dropped 3 bases and J dropped 1 base, with 7 bases sitting between them. The CDR3 runs to 13 residues. CDR3 sequence reads: CASSYPGNTEAFF. The CDR3 DNA sequence: TGTGCCAGCAGCTACCCCGGGAACACTGAAGCTTTCTTT.

The rearrangement uses TRBV6-6 and TRBJ1-1; weak D call: TRBD1 (5 bases). Germline CDR1 and CDR2: MNHNY and SVGAGI (reference sequence). The V and J ends lost 4 bases and 3 bases respectively, with 18 bases between them. The CDR3 totals 16 residues. The CDR3 DNA follows: TGTGCCAGCAGTTCCCCCGATTCAGGGCCCCACACTGAAGCTTTCTTT. It specifies CASSSPDSGPHTEAFF.

The genes are TRBV7-9 and TRBJ2-7, with TRBD2 matching over 7 bases. The germline gives CDR1 SEHNR, CDR2 FQNEAQ (reference sequence). Unmatched junction bases numbered 14, after V lost 5 bases and J lost 4 bases. The CDR3 sequence is 16 residues long. The CDR3 coding sequence is TGTGCCAGCAGCCCCCCGCCGGCTAGCGGATATTACGAGCAGTACTTC. It is translated as CASSPPPASGYYEQYF.